These T cell receptor beta chains were read from a single sample in a study of blood T cell repertoires in COVID-19. Measured with immunoSEQ multiplex PCR; TCRdb has only the in-frame clones, and not every one. The sample lists fewer than 350,000 clones, around nine tenths occurring once. Sequencing input: peripheral blood. The receptors were gathered from a man in his forties or fifties with active or convalescent COVID-19. The CDR3 runs from the conserved cysteine through the conserved F or W. A D gene is named only where the DNA matches it firmly. Rows may omit the clone size; those that give it use once, few, many or a size class.

TGTGCCAGCAGCTCCCCTAGCGGGGTCTTTTCAGATACGCAGTATTTT | CASSSPSGVFSDTQYF | TRBD2 | TRBV7-6 | few | TRBJ2-3
TGTGCCAGCAGTCGTGACATAAATTCACCCCTCCACTTT | CASSRDINSPLHF | - | TRBV12-3/TRBV12-4 | - | TRBJ1-6
TGTGCCAGCAGAGCGGACGGAGGGGAGCAGTACTTC | CASRADGGEQYF | - | TRBV2 | - | TRBJ2-7
TGTGCCAGCGCAATTCAGGTGAACACCGGGGAGCTGTTTTTT | CASAIQVNTGELFF | - | TRBV27 | - | TRBJ2-2
TGTGCCGCGGCCAGGGGGCAGAACGGGGAGCTGTTTTTT | CAAARGQNGELFF | TRBD1 | TRBV6-5 | - | TRBJ2-2
TGTGCCAGCAGTGTGACTAGCGGTCCCTACGAGCAGTACTTC | CASSVTSGPYEQYF | TRBD2 | TRBV2 | - | TRBJ2-7
TGTGCCAGCAGTCCTGAGGGGGCACAAAACCATTCACCCCTCCACTTT | CASSPEGAQNHSPLHF | TRBD1 | TRBV6-6 | - | TRBJ1-6
TGTGCCAGTAGTGGACAGGGGGATGATCAACCCCAGCATTTT | CASSGQGDDQPQHF | TRBD1 | TRBV19 | - | TRBJ1-5
TGTGCCAGCAGCCGTACTGGGGGCCCCCTAGGGGGCTACACCTTC | CASSRTGGPLGGYTF | - | TRBV27 | - | TRBJ1-2
TGTGCCAGCAGTGGGCTAGCGGGAGGCACCGGGGAGCTGTTTTTT | CASSGLAGGTGELFF | TRBD2 | TRBV11-3 | - | TRBJ2-2
TGTGCCAGCAGCCAAGGTCTAGCGGGAGTTAACTACGAGCAGTACTTC | CASSQGLAGVNYEQYF | TRBD2 | TRBV11-2 | - | TRBJ2-7
TGTGCCAGCAGATTAGAGACAGGCGCAGAGACCCAGTACTTC | CASRLETGAETQYF | - | TRBV5-4 | - | TRBJ2-5
TGTGCCAGCGTAGTCGGGGTTAGGCGGGGGGACCAGTACTTC | CASVVGVRRGDQYF | TRBD2 | TRBV2 | - | TRBJ2-5
TGTGCCAGTATGAGGGATCCCTCTGGGGCCAACGTCCTGACTTTC | CASMRDPSGANVLTF | - | TRBV19 | - | TRBJ2-6
TGTGCCAGCAGCTTATTGGGGGAGGGAGATACGCAGTATTTT | CASSLLGEGDTQYF | TRBD2 | TRBV7-3 | - | TRBJ2-3
TGCGCCAGCAGCCAACATCACACTCAGGGGAAGGGGAACACTGAAGCTTTCTTT | CASSQHHTQGKGNTEAFF | - | TRBV4-1 | - | TRBJ1-1
TGTGCCCCGCTTATGCTAGAGGATGAGCAGTTCTTC | CAPLMLEDEQFF | - | TRBV24-1 | - | TRBJ2-1
TGCAGCGGGACAGGGTCTGAGACCCAGTACTTC | CSGTGSETQYF | TRBD1 | TRBV29-1 | - | TRBJ2-5
TGTGCCAGCAGCTTCTGGACAGGATTCGGGCAGCCCCAGCATTTT | CASSFWTGFGQPQHF | TRBD1 | TRBV7-2 | - | TRBJ1-5
TGTGCCAGCAGTTTATTTGGGGGCGGAAACACCATATATTTT | CASSLFGGGNTIYF | - | TRBV28 | - | TRBJ1-3
TGTGCCAGCAGCCGCGGGACTGCCCTAGATACGCAGTATTTT | CASSRGTALDTQYF | - | TRBV5-6 | once | TRBJ2-3
TGTGCCAGCAGCGCCGGGACAGGGCAGAGTGAAAAACTGTTTTTT | CASSAGTGQSEKLFF | TRBD1 | TRBV6-5 | - | TRBJ1-4
TGTGCCAGTAGTATCCGACGGGAGAGTAATGAGCAGTTCTTC | CASSIRRESNEQFF | - | TRBV19 | - | TRBJ2-1
TGTGCCAGCATTCCGGGAGGTCCCTCCTACGAGCAGTACTTC | CASIPGGPSYEQYF | TRBD2 | TRBV28 | many | TRBJ2-7
TGTGCCATCAGTCGGGACTTGTCTGGGGAGCAGTACTTC | CAISRDLSGEQYF | - | TRBV10-3 | - | TRBJ2-7
TGTGCCAGCACGCAAAGACAGGGGATGAACACTGAAGCTTTCTTT | CASTQRQGMNTEAFF | TRBD1 | TRBV6-5 | - | TRBJ1-1